This T cell receptor beta chain stems from a study of T cell responses to AZD1222 COVID-19 vaccine. Study conclusions and caveats: The repertoires were collected only after the peak T cell response. Dominant CD4 TCR responses targeted spike regions 160-218 and 743-854. Clonal diversity may have been underestimated in mostly white British donors.

Concerning this clone itself: What it binds is not known.

Sequencing was performed with immunoSEQ multiplex PCR; in TCRdb, only in-frame clones are kept and a portion is missing. The data contain 150,000 to 200,000 clones, more than 70% of them singletons. Trimming took 5 bases from V and 0 from J; bases not matched to a gene: 7. Germline lookup yields CDR1 SGHNT and CDR2 YENEEA. The CDR3 sequence is 16 residues long. Sequenced here: peripheral blood, sampled 28 days after the second AZD1222 dose. V and J are TRBV11-3 and TRBJ2-3; 8 positions match TRBD2. This receptor was taken from an adult who received the AZD1222 COVID-19 vaccine. The CDR3 region is CASSPGRGRSTDTQYF. CDR3 bases: TGTGCCAGCAGCCCAGGTCGCGGGAGGAGCACAGATACGCAGTATTTT.